One T cell receptor beta chain is described in this entry. This specimen belongs to a study of tumor T cells in aggressive B-cell lymphoma. Germline V lookup: CDR1 SNHLY, CDR2 FYNNEI. The CDR3 is made up of 12 amino acids. The V end lost 8 bases, the J end lost 2 bases, and 9 bases lay between the germline ends. TCRdb's copy holds only in-frame clones and misses some; the assay was immunoSEQ multiplex PCR. The sample records over 7,000 clones, approximately 85% being singletons. V is TRBV2 and J is TRBJ2-5; a weak D match, TRBD1 (6 bases). The sequenced sample consisted of tumor tissue. This clonotype was obtained from an adult with diffuse large B cell lymphoma. CDR3 protein: CASGDKQETQYF. The CDR3 nucleotides read TGTGCCAGCGGGGACAAACAAGAGACCCAGTACTTC.